The 14 T cell receptor beta chains presented below share a single source sample, sequenced in a study of T cell repertoires in cytomegalovirus infection. TCRdb re-analysed the reads in MiXCR, keeping a single row per CDR3 protein. Of some 680,000 distinct CDR3 sequences detected, less than 40% appear once; the ten largest clones hold roughly 2.9%. The material sequenced was PBMCs. Receptors originate from a human donor in good health (CMV status not recorded). Some clones in this sample may be carry-over from other donors' samples.

The chain recombines TRBV12-3 or TRBV12-4 with TRBJ2-5; 7 nucleotides agree with TRBD1. The J segment lost 0 bases and the V segment lost 4 bases, leaving 5 bases of the junction unmatched. The CDR3 is made up of 15 amino acids. The CDR3 DNA is TGTGCCAGCAGTTGGGCCGGGACAGACCAAGAGACCCAGTACTTC. Translation gives CASSWAGTDQETQYF.

As to this clonotype: The CDR3 end shows no conserved phenylalanine or tryptophan, and so a read error is likely. CDR3 nucleotide sequence: TGTGCCAGCAGCCCGAACCCTAGCGGGAGGCCCGGTGAGCAGTTCTTA. Translating it yields CASSPNPSGRPGEQFL. The V gene is TRBV11-2, the J gene TRBJ2-1, with 11 bases that match TRBD2. The CDR3 totals 16 residues. Trimming took 5 bases from V and 9 from J; bases not matched to a gene: 12. The germline V gene has CDR1 SGHAT and CDR2 FQNNGV.

In this sample, this clonotype turned up a few times. The chain uses TRBV18 and TRBJ1-1, with D tentatively TRBD1 (6 bases). Germline assignment: CDR1 KGHSH and CDR2 LQKENI. V was cut by 6 bases and J by 4 bases, with 18 bases left in between. This CDR3 has 15 amino acids. The chain's CDR3 is CASSPTTGTGTEAFF. The DNA for the CDR3 is TGTGCCAGCTCCCCAACCACAGGGACTGGCACTGAAGCTTTCTTT.

The CDR3 coding sequence is TGTGCCAGCAGCTTAGCCCCCACAGGTGGGGCAGAGACCCAGTACTTC. Amino acids: CASSLAPTGGAETQYF. The V and J genes are TRBV7-9 and TRBJ2-5; perhaps TRBD1 as D (5 bases). Germline V gene sequence: CDR1 SEHNR, CDR2 FQNEAQ (reference sequence). CDR3 length equals 16 residues. Trimming shortened V by 0 bases and J by 4 bases, and 15 bases separated the two germline ends.

The sample holds one count of this clonotype. The chain has TRBV28 and TRBJ2-7; D remains unclear. The CDR3 sequence is 14 residues long. V lost 5 bases, J lost 1 base, and 12 bases lay in between. Germline V gene lookup returns CDR1 MDHEN and CDR2 SYDVKM. The CDR3: CASSTPWSSYEQYF. As DNA, the CDR3 is TGTGCCAGCAGTACCCCGTGGAGTTCCTACGAGCAGTACTTC.

This clonotype was seen more than once but under ten times. The chain is built from TRBV6-2 or TRBV6-3 and TRBJ2-1; D gene uncertain. The CDR3 loop spans 11 amino acids. Germline V lookup: CDR1 MNHEY, CDR2 SVGEGT. Trimming stripped 4 bases from V and 10 bases from J, with 8 bases between. The CDR3 sequence is CASSLIAEQFF. For the CDR3, the DNA is TGTGCCAGCAGTTTGATTGCGGAGCAGTTCTTC.

The V and J genes are TRBV28 and TRBJ2-7; D ambiguous. Germline CDR1 MDHEN, CDR2 SYDVKM. The CDR3 loop spans 12 amino acids. V lost 1 base to trimming and J lost 6 bases, with 7 bases between them. The CDR3 DNA is TGTGCCAGCAGTTTATCAGCAGTCGAGCAGTACTTC. It encodes CASSLSAVEQYF.

This clonotype has just a few counts. V and J are TRBV7-2 and TRBJ2-3; D may be TRBD2 (5 bases). Trimming shortened V by 6 bases and J by 5 bases, and 18 bases separated the two germline ends. The CDR3 loop spans 15 amino acids. The germline gives CDR1 SGHTA, CDR2 FQGNSA. The CDR3: CASSTPRSGQDTQYF. Here the CDR3 DNA reads TGTGCCAGCAGTACCCCCCGGAGCGGCCAAGATACGCAGTATTTT. Full variable domain (remainder filled in from reference TRBV7-2 and TRBJ2-3): GAGVSQSPSNKVTEKGKDVELRCDPISGHTALYWYRQSLGQGLEFLIYFQGNSAPDKSGLPSDRFSAERTGGSVSTLTIQRTQQEDSAVYLCASSTPRSGQDTQYFGPGTRLTVL.

The chain joins TRBV7-2 to TRBJ2-1; D remains unclear. The V gene lost 6 bases and the J gene lost 4 bases, with 16 bases spanning the gap. The CDR3 spans 15 residues. CDR1 SGHTA and CDR2 FQGNSA come from the germline V gene. The CDR3 is CASSISLVGYNEQFF. Here the CDR3 DNA reads TGTGCCAGCAGTATTAGCTTGGTGGGGTACAATGAGCAGTTCTTC.

At least ten counts were recorded for this clonotype. The gene calls are TRBV7-8 and TRBJ2-7, with a possible D match to TRBD2 (6 bases). Trimming left V 3 bases short and J 3 bases short, with 15 bases between. Germline CDR1 reads SGHVS; CDR2 reads FQNEAQ. This CDR3 has 15 amino acids. CDR3 DNA: TGTGCCAGCAGCTTTGGGGATAGCGGTGGCTACGAGCAGTACTTC. Its translation: CASSFGDSGGYEQYF.

The chain employs TRBV19 and TRBJ1-5; 7 bases are shared with TRBD1. J lost 0 bases, V lost 5 bases, and 13 bases had no gene match. Germline values: CDR1 LNHDA, CDR2 SQIVND (reference sequence). This CDR3 region has 18 residues. The CDR3 sequence is CASSQLGLRGLSNQPQHF. The CDR3 bases are TGTGCCAGTAGTCAACTCGGACTAAGGGGGCTTAGCAATCAGCCCCAGCATTTT.

This clonotype was observed a handful of times. This chain connects TRBV7-9 to TRBJ2-1, with D perhaps being TRBD1 or TRBD2 (6 bases each). Germline V gene lookup returns CDR1 SEHNR and CDR2 FQNEAQ (reference sequence). The CDR3 spans 17 residues. The ends were cut back, 5 bases at V and 3 bases at J, with 20 bases in the middle. Here the CDR3 DNA reads TGTGCCAGCAGCGTCCTAACGTTTAGGGGGGACTACAATGAGCAGTTCTTC. As protein: CASSVLTFRGDYNEQFF.

In this sample, this clonotype turned up a few times. The chain employs TRBV4-1 and TRBJ1-5; possibly TRBD1 for D (6 bases). V was cut by 1 base and J by 2 bases, with 15 bases left in between. The V gene's germline CDR1 is MGHRA and CDR2 YSYEKL. The CDR3 is 17 amino acids. This CDR3 reads CASSQVAGAVGNQPQHF. CDR3 DNA sequence: TGCGCCAGCAGCCAAGTAGCGGGGGCAGTTGGCAATCAGCCCCAGCATTTT.

This clonotype came up a few times. V is TRBV4-3 and J is TRBJ1-2, with D perhaps matching TRBD1 (5 bases). CDR1 is LGHNA and CDR2 is YSLEER in the germline V gene. With 0 bases removed from V and 10 bases from J, the gap between germline ends came to 18 bases. The CDR3 extends over 15 amino acids. CDR3: CASSQDRGTGSDYTF. In nucleotides, the CDR3 is TGCGCCAGCAGCCAAGATCGGGGAACAGGTTCTGACTACACCTTC.